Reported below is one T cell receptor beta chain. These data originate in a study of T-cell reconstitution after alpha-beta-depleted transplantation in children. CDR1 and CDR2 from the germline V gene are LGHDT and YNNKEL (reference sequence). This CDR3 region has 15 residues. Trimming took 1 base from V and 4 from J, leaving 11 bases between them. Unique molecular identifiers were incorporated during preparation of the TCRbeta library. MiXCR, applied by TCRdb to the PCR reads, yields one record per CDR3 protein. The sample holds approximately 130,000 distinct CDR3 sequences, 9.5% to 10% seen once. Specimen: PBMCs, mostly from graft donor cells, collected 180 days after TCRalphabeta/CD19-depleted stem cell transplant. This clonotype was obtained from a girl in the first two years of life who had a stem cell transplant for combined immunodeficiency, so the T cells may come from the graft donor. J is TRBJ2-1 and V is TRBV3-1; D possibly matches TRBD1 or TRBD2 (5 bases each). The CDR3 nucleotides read TGTGCCAGCAGCCAAGTGTGGGGGTCGTACAATGAGCAGTTCTTC. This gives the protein CASSQVWGSYNEQFF.